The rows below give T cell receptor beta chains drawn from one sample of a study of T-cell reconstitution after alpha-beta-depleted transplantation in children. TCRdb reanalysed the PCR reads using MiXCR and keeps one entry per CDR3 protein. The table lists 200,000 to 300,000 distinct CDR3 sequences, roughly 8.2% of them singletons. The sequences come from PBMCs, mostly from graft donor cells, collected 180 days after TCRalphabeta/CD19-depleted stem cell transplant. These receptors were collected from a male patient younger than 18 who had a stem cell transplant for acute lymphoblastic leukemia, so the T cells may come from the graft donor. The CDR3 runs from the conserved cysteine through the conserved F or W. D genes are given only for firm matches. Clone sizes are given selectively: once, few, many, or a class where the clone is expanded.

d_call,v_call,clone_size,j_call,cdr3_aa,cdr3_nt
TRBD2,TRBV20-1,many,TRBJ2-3,CSAPPSGGRNTQYF,TGCAGTGCTCCCCCTAGCGGGGGAAGGAATACGCAGTATTTT
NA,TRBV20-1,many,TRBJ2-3,CSAKSGLPDTQYF,TGCAGTGCTAAGTCCGGGCTTCCAGATACGCAGTATTTT
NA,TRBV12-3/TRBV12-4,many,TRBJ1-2,CASSPRQAYGYTF,TGTGCCAGCAGCCCCAGACAGGCCTATGGCTACACCTTC
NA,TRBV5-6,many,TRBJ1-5,CASSFRAYSNQPQHF,TGTGCCAGCAGCTTCAGGGCCTATAGCAATCAGCCCCAGCATTTT
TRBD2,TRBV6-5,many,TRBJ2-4,CASSPSGGLADSKNIQYF,TGTGCCAGCAGCCCTTCGGGGGGGCTAGCGGATTCCAAAAACATTCAGTACTTC
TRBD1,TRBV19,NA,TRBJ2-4,CASSTRQGLAKNIQYF,TGTGCCAGTAGTACACGACAGGGCCTAGCCAAAAACATTCAGTACTTC
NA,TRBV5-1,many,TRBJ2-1,CASSLEGVYWNEQFF,TGCGCCAGCAGCCTTGAGGGGGTCTATTGGAATGAGCAGTTCTTC
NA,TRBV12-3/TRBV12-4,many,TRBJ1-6,CASRADLNNSPLHF,TGTGCCAGCAGGGCGGACTTAAATAATTCACCCCTCCACTTT
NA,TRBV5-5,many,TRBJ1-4,CASSLDGEKLFF,TGTGCCAGCAGTCTTGACGGGGAAAAACTGTTTTTT
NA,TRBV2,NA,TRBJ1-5,CASSEQRGSQPQHF,TGTGCCAGCAGTGAACAGCGGGGAAGTCAGCCCCAGCATTTT
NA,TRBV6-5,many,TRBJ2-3,CASSMEGGGRSTDTQYF,TGTGCCAGCAGCATGGAGGGGGGGGGCCGTAGCACAGATACGCAGTATTTT
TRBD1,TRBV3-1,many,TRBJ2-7,CASSQGQGASKGYF,TGTGCCAGCAGCCAAGGCCAGGGGGCCTCCAAGGGGTACTTC
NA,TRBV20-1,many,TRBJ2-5,CSARDQARQFQETQYF,TGCAGTGCTAGAGATCAGGCTCGACAGTTCCAAGAGACCCAGTACTTC
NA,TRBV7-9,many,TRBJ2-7,CASSFPGAGYEQYF,TGTGCCAGCAGCTTCCCCGGGGCCGGCTACGAGCAGTACTTC
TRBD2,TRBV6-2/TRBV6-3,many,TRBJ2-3,CASRSSGGASDTQYF,TGTGCCAGCAGAAGTAGCGGGGGGGCCTCAGATACGCAGTATTTT
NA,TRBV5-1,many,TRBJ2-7,CASSLAETYEQYF,TGCGCCAGCAGCTTGGCAGAAACCTACGAGCAGTACTTC
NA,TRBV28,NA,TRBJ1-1,CASSPPDRMNTEAFF,TGTGCCAGCAGCCCCCCGGACAGAATGAACACTGAAGCTTTCTTT
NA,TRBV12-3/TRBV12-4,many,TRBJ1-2,CASSSHRPSGVDGYTF,TGTGCCAGCAGTTCCCATCGGCCATCAGGGGTTGATGGCTACACCTTC
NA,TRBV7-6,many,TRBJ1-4,CASSHTYEGHNEKLFF,TGTGCCAGCAGCCATACCTACGAGGGGCATAATGAAAAACTGTTTTTT
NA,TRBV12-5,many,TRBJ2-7,CASGLQGFTYEQYF,TGTGCTAGTGGTTTGCAGGGATTTACCTACGAGCAGTACTTC
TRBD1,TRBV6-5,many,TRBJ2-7,CASSYAGGSYEQYF,TGTGCCAGCAGTTACGCAGGGGGCTCCTACGAGCAGTACTTC
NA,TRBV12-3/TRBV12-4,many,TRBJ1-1,CASSLGTAAVAFF,TGTGCCAGCAGTTTAGGAACGGCCGCAGTAGCTTTCTTT
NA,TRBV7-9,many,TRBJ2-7,CASSPVPGPYSYEQYF,TGTGCCAGCAGCCCTGTCCCGGGACCGTACTCCTACGAGCAGTACTTC
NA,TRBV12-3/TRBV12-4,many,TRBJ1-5,CASSLSRRGGNQPQHF,TGTGCCAGCAGTTTAAGCCGCCGAGGGGGCAATCAGCCCCAGCATTTT
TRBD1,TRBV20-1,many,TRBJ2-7,CSAYRDSSYEQYF,TGCAGTGCCTATCGGGACAGTTCATACGAGCAGTACTTC
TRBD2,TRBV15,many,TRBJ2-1,CATGGGGLNEQFF,TGTGCCACCGGTGGGGGGGGACTGAATGAGCAGTTCTTC
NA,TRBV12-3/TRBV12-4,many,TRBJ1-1,CASSFSLRAFF,TGTGCCAGCAGTTTTTCCTTGAGAGCTTTCTTT
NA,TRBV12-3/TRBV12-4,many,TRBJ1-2,CASSYRYRAVSGYTF,TGTGCCAGCAGTTACCGGTACAGGGCGGTCTCTGGCTACACCTTC
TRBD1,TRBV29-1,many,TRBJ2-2,CSVGIRGQRGTGELFF,TGCAGCGTTGGAATCAGGGGGCAAAGGGGCACCGGGGAGCTGTTTTTT
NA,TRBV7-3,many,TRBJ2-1,CASSSGGAREQFF,TGTGCCAGCAGCTCCGGCGGGGCAAGAGAGCAGTTCTTC
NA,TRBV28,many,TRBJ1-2,CASRIHGDYGYTF,TGTGCCAGCAGGATACATGGTGACTATGGCTACACCTTC
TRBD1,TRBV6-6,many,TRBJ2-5,CASSQWTGMTQYF,TGTGCCAGCAGCCAATGGACAGGGATGACCCAGTACTTC
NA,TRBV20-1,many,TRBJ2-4,CSARDQMGSKNIQYF,TGCAGTGCTAGAGATCAGATGGGGAGCAAAAACATTCAGTACTTC
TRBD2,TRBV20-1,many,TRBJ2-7,CSGGTSGRAAYEQYF,TGCAGTGGAGGGACTAGCGGGAGGGCTGCCTACGAGCAGTACTTC
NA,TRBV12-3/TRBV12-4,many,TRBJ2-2,CASSPTRSGELFF,TGTGCCAGCAGCCCCACTAGGTCCGGGGAGCTGTTTTTT
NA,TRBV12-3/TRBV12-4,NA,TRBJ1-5,CASSLRSINQPQHF,TGTGCCAGCAGTTTGCGAAGCATCAATCAGCCCCAGCATTTT
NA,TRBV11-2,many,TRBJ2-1,CASSLARYNEQFF,TGTGCCAGCAGCTTAGCACGCTACAATGAGCAGTTCTTC
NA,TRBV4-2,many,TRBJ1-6,CASSQLLGLSNSPLHF,TGTGCCAGCAGCCAATTGCTAGGTCTCTCGAATTCACCCCTCCACTTT
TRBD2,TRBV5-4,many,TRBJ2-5,CASSWSRLAEGETQYF,TGTGCCAGCAGCTGGTCTAGACTAGCCGAGGGGGAGACCCAGTACTTC
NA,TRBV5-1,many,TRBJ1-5,CASSLSPTNQPQHF,TGCGCCAGCAGCTTGAGTCCTACCAATCAGCCCCAGCATTTT
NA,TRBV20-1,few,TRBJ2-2,CSARDRPKVDYPTGELFF,TGCAGTGCTAGAGATCGCCCAAAGGTTGACTACCCCACCGGGGAGCTGTTTTTT
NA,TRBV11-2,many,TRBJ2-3,CASSLPRGRTDTQYF,TGTGCCAGCAGCTTACCGCGGGGCCGCACAGATACGCAGTATTTT
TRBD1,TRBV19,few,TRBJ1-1,CASSIWTGGAKAEAFF,TGTGCCAGTAGTATATGGACAGGGGGCGCGAAGGCTGAAGCTTTCTTT
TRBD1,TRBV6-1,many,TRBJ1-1,CASSARDRLTEAFF,TGTGCCAGCAGTGCCCGGGACAGGTTAACTGAAGCTTTCTTT
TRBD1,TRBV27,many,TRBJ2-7,CASSLSGTGLYEQYF,TGTGCCAGCAGTTTATCTGGGACAGGACTTTACGAGCAGTACTTC
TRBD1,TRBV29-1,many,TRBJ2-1,CSADPLLTGDNEQFF,TGCAGCGCCGACCCGCTCCTAACAGGGGACAATGAGCAGTTCTTC
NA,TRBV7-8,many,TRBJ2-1,CASTPFERGIYNEQFF,TGTGCCAGCACCCCCTTTGAGAGGGGCATCTACAATGAGCAGTTCTTC
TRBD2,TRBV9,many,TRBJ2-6,CASSVGLAVASGANVLTF,TGTGCCAGCAGCGTAGGGCTAGCGGTAGCCTCTGGGGCCAACGTCCTGACTTTC
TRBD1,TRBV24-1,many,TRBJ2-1,CATSDPGQVNEQFF,TGTGCCACCAGTGATCCGGGACAGGTAAATGAGCAGTTCTTC
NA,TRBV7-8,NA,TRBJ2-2,CASSLWRVKATGELFF,TGTGCCAGCAGCTTATGGCGGGTGAAGGCGACCGGGGAGCTGTTTTTT
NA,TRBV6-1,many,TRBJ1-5,CASTPNGGQPQHF,TGTGCCAGCACTCCCAATGGAGGTCAGCCCCAGCATTTT
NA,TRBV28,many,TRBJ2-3,CASSFGVYTQYF,TGTGCCAGCAGTTTTGGAGTGTACACGCAGTATTTT
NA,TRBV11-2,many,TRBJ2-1,CASSPGNNEQFF,TGTGCCAGCAGCCCGGGAAACAATGAGCAGTTCTTC
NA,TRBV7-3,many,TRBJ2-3,CASSYRAPADTQYF,TGTGCCAGCAGCTACCGAGCGCCGGCAGATACGCAGTATTTT
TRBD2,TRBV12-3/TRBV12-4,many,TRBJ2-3,CASRSAERGGGDTQYF,TGTGCCAGCAGATCCGCGGAGCGGGGGGGCGGGGATACGCAGTATTTT